These T cell receptor beta chains were read from a single sample in a study of T cell repertoires in MIS-A myocarditis. Profiled with immunoSEQ multiplex PCR; TCRdb holds only in-frame clones, not every one. The sample contains approximately 670 clones, less than 90% of which appear only once. Sequencing was done on a sample of pericardium tissue obtained at autopsy. The receptors come from a man between 18 and 35 years old with fulminant myocarditis from multisystem inflammatory syndrome in adults (MIS-A) after COVID-19. Both conserved end residues are part of each CDR3. A D gene is named only where the DNA matches it firmly. Only some rows state a clone size, as once, few, many or a class for expanded clones.

d_call	v_call	clone_size	j_call	cdr3_length	cdr3_aa	cdr3_nt
TRBD1	TRBV6-1	once	TRBJ1-1	15	CASSERQGLNTEAFF	TGTGCCAGCAGTGAACGACAGGGCCTGAACACTGAAGCTTTCTTT
.	TRBV4-1	once	TRBJ1-4	16	CASSQAGFATNEKLFF	TGCGCCAGCAGCCAAGCGGGCTTTGCAACTAATGAAAAACTGTTTTTT
TRBD1	TRBV29-1	.	TRBJ1-2	14	CSVDQAGGMVGYTF	TGCAGCGTTGATCAGGCAGGGGGAATGGTGGGCTACACCTTC
.	TRBV24-1	.	TRBJ1-1	17	CATSDPFGLDMNTEAFF	TGTGCCACCAGTGATCCCTTCGGGTTAGACATGAACACTGAAGCTTTCTTT
.	TRBV29-1	.	TRBJ2-3	15	CSVVFLRPSTDTQYF	TGCAGCGTTGTGTTTTTACGGCCTAGCACAGATACGCAGTATTTT
.	TRBV9	once	TRBJ1-6	16	CASSTGSGRGISPLHF	TGTGCCAGCAGCACAGGATCTGGGCGCGGTATTTCACCCCTCCACTTT
TRBD2	TRBV18	.	TRBJ2-1	14	CASSPGLAGDEQFF	TGTGCCAGCTCACCGGGACTAGCGGGTGATGAGCAGTTCTTC
.	TRBV19	.	TRBJ1-5	13	CASSQYSNQPQHF	TGTGCCAGTAGTCAGTATAGCAATCAGCCCCAGCATTTT
.	TRBV7-6	.	TRBJ1-2	17	CASSLDGPTWGNYGYTF	TGTGCCAGCAGCTTAGATGGGCCAACCTGGGGTAACTATGGCTACACCTTC
.	TRBV4-1	.	TRBJ1-2	15	CASSQSQVPNYGYTF	TGCGCCAGCAGCCAATCCCAGGTCCCGAACTATGGCTACACCTTC
TRBD2	TRBV2	few	TRBJ2-7	16	CASKPTAGADSYEQYF	TGTGCCAGCAAACCCACAGCGGGGGCGGATTCCTACGAGCAGTACTTC
TRBD1	TRBV6-5	.	TRBJ1-1	15	CASSPDRGGRSEAFF	TGTGCCAGCAGCCCGGACAGGGGAGGGCGGTCTGAAGCTTTCTTT
.	TRBV29-1	.	TRBJ2-5	15	CSVEDLGLKGETQYF	TGCAGCGTTGAAGATCTGGGCTTGAAGGGAGAGACCCAGTACTTC
TRBD2	TRBV7-9	.	TRBJ2-3	17	CASRPRLAGDNTDTQYF	TGTGCCAGCAGACCCCGACTAGCGGGGGATAACACAGATACGCAGTATTTT
.	TRBV2	.	TRBJ1-4	17	CASSPHITGGEGEKLFF	TGTGCCAGCAGTCCCCATATTACGGGGGGCGAGGGTGAAAAACTGTTTTTT
.	TRBV21-1	once	TRBJ2-1	18	CASSRGVCSSAVYNEQFF	TGTGCCAGCAGCAGAGGGGTCTGTTCTAGCGCCGTATACAATGAGCAGTTCTTC
.	TRBV19	once	TRBJ2-1	13	CASRGGRYNEQFF	TGTGCCAGTAGGGGTGGACGGTACAATGAGCAGTTCTTC
TRBD1	TRBV6-1	.	TRBJ1-2	16	CASSEVPGTDFYGYTF	TGTGCCAGCAGTGAAGTGCCCGGGACAGACTTCTATGGCTACACCTTC
.	TRBV28	.	TRBJ1-4	14	CASSSPGLHEKLFF	TGTGCCAGCAGTTCACCGGGACTACACGAAAAACTGTTTTTT
.	TRBV15	.	TRBJ1-2	15	CATSRDKATGYGYTF	TGTGCCACCAGCAGAGATAAGGCGACAGGCTATGGCTACACCTTC
.	TRBV6-2/TRBV6-3	.	TRBJ2-3	11	CASGPGNSQYF	TGTGCCAGCGGCCCAGGGAATTCGCAGTATTTT
TRBD1	TRBV28	once	TRBJ1-1	14	CASARGTGGTEAFF	TGTGCCAGCGCGCGGGGGACAGGGGGAACTGAAGCTTTCTTT
TRBD1	TRBV29-1	.	TRBJ1-1	15	CRVGGGWGMNTEAFF	TGCAGAGTCGGAGGGGGCTGGGGGATGAACACTGAAGCTTTCTTT